The clone carrying this T cell receptor beta chain came up many times. As yet, its antigen is unknown. This CDR3 has 14 amino acids. Between the trimmed V and J ends, which lost 3 bases and 5 bases, there was a span of 13 bases. Germline V gives CDR1 MDHEN, CDR2 SYDVKM. Researchers took RNA transcripts and amplified the TCR beta CDR3 regions from them. HTBI primers were used for first-round RT-PCR of the TCR CDR3. TCRdb re-called the multiplex PCR reads through MiXCR, storing one row per CDR3 protein. In the table there are roughly 400,000 distinct CDR3 sequences, 15% to 19% of which are singletons. This sample is drawn from a study of T cells in Graves' hyperthyroidism and ophthalmopathy. Study-wide results and limits: Ophthalmopathy was distinguished from stable hyperthyroidism by 13 V-J signatures.

The sequenced material came from blood. J is TRBJ1-1 and V is TRBV28; no clear D gene. This receptor was taken from a woman in her late teens or twenties with Graves' hyperthyroidism that later progressed to Graves' ophthalmopathy. This CDR3 reads CASSLHGGWTEAFF. The CDR3 DNA follows: TGTGCCAGCAGTTTGCATGGCGGGTGGACTGAAGCTTTCTTT.